The sequence of this TCR beta chain was determined in a study of T-cell memory formation after mild COVID-19 (dated by TCRdb to the early 2020s). Concerning the study at large: TCR sequence clusters from the two donors were found to be largely donor specific. Two young, previously healthy adult volunteers, one female and one male, were included in the cohort. Longitudinal TCRalpha and TCRbeta repertoire sequencing tracked T-cell clones expanding and contracting after mild COVID-19 in a couple of donors. Results and caveats for the whole study, not just this receptor: The second-wave clones that peaked on day 37 were not confirmed to be SARS-CoV-2 specific. Clones contracting from day 15 to 85 had balanced CD4/CD8 phenotypes, while a second wave expanding from day 15 to 37 was biased towards CD4+. Some responding clones were found in pre-infection memory, which suggests that pre-existing cross-reactive memory T cells took part in the SARS-CoV-2 response. Contracting CD4+ clones were located mainly in the CM and EM memory subsets, whereas CD8+ clones were found to be enriched in EMRA. The study included only a couple of mild cases, and larger cohorts that include severe cases with pre-infection samples were judged to be necessary.

TCRdb records Illumina NovaSeq 6000 as the sequencer. TCRalpha and TCRbeta cDNA libraries were built by 5'RACE with constant-segment primers, adding sample barcodes and unique molecular identifiers. RNA was extracted from every sample with Trizol reagent. Libraries were amplified in two PCR steps, with a second sample barcode and Illumina TruSeq adapters added in the second step. Libraries were sequenced on an Illumina NovaSeq with 2 x 150 bp paired-end reads. The paper's data handling went like this. Reads were demultiplexed and collapsed into UMI-guided consensus sequences with migec v1.2.7. Using mixcr v2.1.11, UMI consensuses were aligned to TRA and TRB V and J templates and then assembled into clonotypes. Clonotypes were classified as expanded or contracted when called significant by both edgeR and NoisET, with noise models trained on biological replicates. edgeR calls used a false discovery rate-adjusted p below 0.01 and a log2 fold-change threshold of 1. PCA with hierarchical clustering of max-normalized trajectories of the 1000 most abundant clonotypes was used as exploratory dynamics analysis. Each responding clone was given a CD4 or CD8 phenotype based on the CD4+ and CD8+ repertoires, which had been sequenced separately. Using fastp trimming at Q25 and MiXCR clonotype assembly, TCRdb reanalyzed the public sequencing data and kept in-frame beta chains. One record per CDR3 amino acid sequence lists the most common genes and DNA. The V and J calls and clone size come from TCRdb's table, not from the authors' own analysis. Recorded for this sample are 350,000 to 400,000 distinct CDR3 sequences; 14% of them occurred a single time. The leading ten clones occupy around 22% of the sample.

Turning to this clonotype: The antigen this receptor binds is unknown. Base qualities are missing; no much larger clone stands one base away.

Ficoll-Paque density gradient centrifugation was used to isolate PBMCs. Including the terminal cysteine and phenylalanine, the CDR3 comprises 15 residues. Here the CDR3 DNA is all that survives: 45 bases in frame from base 1. The V and J ends are trimmed by 6 bases and 0 bases, leaving 14 bases between them. Looking up the germline V gene yields CDR1 SGHRS and CDR2 YFSETQ. The source is a man younger than 35 who had mild COVID-19 (a few samples of this study predate the infection). The sample titles of this study are shuffled in the database, so cell type and time point are left out; the donor was told from shared clones. In this chain, TRBV5-1 is recombined with TRBJ2-3; 6 matching bases give a weak D call of TRBD1. Sequenced input: PBMCs or a T cell subset sorted from them (not recorded which). The nucleotides are TGCGCCAGCACCTCGGACAGCCCTAGCACAGATACGCAGTATTTT. This codes for CASTSDSPSTDTQYF.